One sample yielded the 13 T cell receptor beta chains listed below, sequenced in a study of CD8+ T cells in alopecia areata. Extracted from the samples, RNA was reverse transcribed into cDNA to serve as the sequencing template. Clones were read by immunoSEQ multiplex PCR, and TCRdb kept only the in-frame ones, dropping some. The data show 140,000 to 150,000 clones, about three fifths seen once. Sequencing used CD4+ T cells sorted from blood, obtained at week 0. Every receptor here comes from a human donor with alopecia areata.

J is TRBJ2-7 and V is TRBV30; a weak D match, TRBD1 (5 bases). This CDR3 contains 12 residues. CDR1 is GTSNPN and CDR2 is SVGIG in the germline V gene (reference sequence). The DNA for the CDR3 is TGTGCATGGGATCCAGGGAACCACGAGCAGTACTTC. Protein product: CAWDPGNHEQYF.

This clone was recorded only once. V gene TRBV4-1 combines with J gene TRBJ2-7; 12 bases line up with TRBD2. Germline lookup yields CDR1 MGHRA and CDR2 YSYEKL. The CDR3 is made up of 17 amino acids. V lost 0 bases and J lost 3; bases outside the gene matches: 6. The CDR3 coding sequence is TGCGCCAGCAGCCAAGAGACTAGCGGGGGACGAATCTACGAGCAGTACTTC. This encodes CASSQETSGGRIYEQYF.

The rearrangement uses TRBV5-1 and TRBJ2-7; 7 bases align to TRBD1. This CDR3 is 14 amino acids long. CDR1 SGHRS and CDR2 YFSETQ come from the germline V gene. The V and J ends lost 0 bases and 0 bases, in that order; junction bases with no gene match: 0. As DNA, the CDR3 is TGCGCCAGCAGCTTGGACAGGGGCTCCTACGAGCAGTACTTC. Protein: CASSLDRGSYEQYF.

This clone was observed a handful of times. The V call is TRBV4-3, the J call TRBJ1-6, with D perhaps matching TRBD1 (5 bases). V was cut by 0 bases and J by 7 bases, with 13 bases left in between. This CDR3 is 16 amino acids long. CDR1 LGHNA and CDR2 YSLEER come from the germline V gene. In DNA form, the CDR3 reads TGCGCCAGCAGCCAAGATCGGGCAGGGTTAAATTCACCCCTCCACTTT. This encodes CASSQDRAGLNSPLHF.

The chain joins TRBV30 to TRBJ1-6; D not resolved. Germline V gives CDR1 GTSNPN, CDR2 SVGIG (reference sequence). The CDR3 has 14 amino acids. Trimming removed 2 bases at V and 9 bases at J, with 14 bases between. CDR3 region: CAWSPGRRTSPLHF. CDR3 nucleotides: TGTGCCTGGAGTCCCGGCAGGCGGACTTCACCCCTCCACTTT.

This clone was seen only a few times. The chain uses TRBV6-5 and TRBJ1-6; tentative D call: TRBD1 (5 bases). This CDR3 is 16 amino acids long. The V end was cut by 4 bases, the J end by 1 base, with 11 bases between. Germline V lookup: CDR1 MNHEY, CDR2 SVGAGI. As DNA, the CDR3 is TGTGCCAGCAGTTCGTCAGGGTGGTCCTATAATTCACCCCTCCACTTT. It yields the protein CASSSSGWSYNSPLHF.

This clone was detected only a few times. The J gene is TRBJ1-1, the V gene TRBV2; 7 bases fit TRBD1. This CDR3 contains 16 residues. After removal of 6 bases from V and 0 bases from J, the junction contained 10 bases not matched to a gene. Looked up from germline, CDR1 is SNHLY and CDR2 is FYNNEI. CDR3 sequence (DNA): TGTGCCAGCAGAACCGGGACAGCGAAGATGAACACTGAAGCTTTCTTT. This translates into CASRTGTAKMNTEAFF.

The chain carries TRBV2 and TRBJ2-5; D is unresolved. In germline, CDR1 is SNHLY, CDR2 FYNNEI. Trimming left V 2 bases short and J 2 bases short, with 6 bases between. There are 13 residues in the CDR3. Here the CDR3 reads CASSETRQETQYF. As DNA, the CDR3 is TGTGCCAGCAGTGAAACCCGGCAAGAGACCCAGTACTTC.

This clone has a single count. V usage is TRBV7-9 and J usage is TRBJ2-5; no firm D call. Trimming stripped 4 bases from V and 5 bases from J, with 8 bases between. The CDR3 spans 12 residues. The germline gives CDR1 SEHNR, CDR2 FQNEAQ (reference sequence). CDR3: CASSSHGETQYF. The CDR3, as DNA: TGTGCCAGCAGCTCCCACGGGGAGACCCAGTACTTC.

CDR3 coding DNA: TGCGCCAGCAGCGAACAGGGGGCACACTATGGCTACACCTTC. Translation: CASSEQGAHYGYTF. The gene calls are TRBV5-1 and TRBJ1-2; 9 positions match TRBD1. J was trimmed by 3 bases and V by 4 bases; bases with no gene match: 4. Germline V lookup: CDR1 SGHRS, CDR2 YFSETQ. The CDR3 sequence is 14 residues long.

This chain links TRBV5-1 with TRBJ1-1; no clear D gene. V shed 5 bases and J shed 3 bases, with 14 bases lying between them. The CDR3 has 14 residues. Germline lookup yields CDR1 SGHRS and CDR2 YFSETQ. CDR3 loop: CASRVPGRDTEAFF. CDR3 in DNA: TGCGCCAGCAGAGTGCCGGGCCGCGACACTGAAGCTTTCTTT.

This chain connects TRBV7-9 to TRBJ2-5; possibly TRBD1 for D (6 bases). Per the germline V gene, CDR1 is SEHNR and CDR2 is FQNEAQ (reference sequence). Trimming took off 7 bases at V and 5 bases at J, with 14 bases between the two ends. This CDR3 has 13 amino acids. In DNA, the CDR3 is TGTGCCAGCATACCACAGGGCCGTGAGACCCAGTACTTC. This translates into CASIPQGRETQYF. Full variable domain (remainder filled in from reference TRBV7-9 and TRBJ2-5): DTGVSQNPRHKITKRGQNVTFRCDPISEHNRLYWYRQTLGQGPEFLTYFQNEAQLEKSRLLSDRFSAERPKGSFSTLEIQRTEQGDSAMYLCASIPQGRETQYFGPGTRLLVL.

The chain carries TRBV7-6 and TRBJ2-5; 8 bases match TRBD1. Germline V gene sequence: CDR1 SGHVS, CDR2 FNYEAQ. The CDR3 contains 15 residues. V lost 0 bases to trimming and J lost 4 bases; unmatched junction nucleotides: 4. CDR3 residues: CASSLADQGAETQYF. The CDR3 coding sequence is TGTGCCAGCAGCTTAGCGGATCAGGGGGCAGAGACCCAGTACTTC.